The 32 T cell receptor beta chains in this list originate from one sample, sequenced in a study of blood T cell repertoires in COVID-19. TCRdb keeps only in-frame clones here, not all; method: immunoSEQ multiplex PCR. The repertoire holds over 150,000 clones, with more than 85% as singletons. The sample was peripheral blood. The receptors derive from a man in his sixties with COVID-19, enrolled during active disease.

V and J are TRBV6-1 and TRBJ2-5, with 7 bases fitting TRBD1. Germline CDR1 MNHNS, CDR2 SASEGT. The CDR3 covers 18 residues. J was trimmed by 4 bases and V by 4 bases; bases with no gene match: 18. CDR3 in amino acids: CASSAFRDSPIRGETQYF. The CDR3 DNA reads TGTGCCAGCAGTGCTTTCCGGGACAGTCCCATAAGGGGAGAGACCCAGTACTTC.

V is TRBV30 and J is TRBJ2-7; 7 bases align to TRBD2. V shed 3 bases and J 0 bases; nucleotides not matched to a gene: 5. The germline CDR1 and CDR2 sequences are GTSNPN and SVGIG (reference sequence). This CDR3 has 14 residues. The CDR3 sequence: CAWRPSGNSYEQYF. The CDR3 DNA reads TGTGCCTGGAGACCTAGCGGAAACTCCTACGAGCAGTACTTC.

The chain has TRBV3-1 (or the pseudogene TRBV3-2) and TRBJ1-2; tentative D call: TRBD1 (5 bases). The germline gives CDR1 LGHDT, CDR2 YNNKEL (reference sequence). The CDR3 runs to 12 residues. Trimming took 1 base from V and 8 from J, leaving 8 bases between them. The CDR3 DNA reads as TGTGCCAGCAGCCAAGGGAGGGGCGGCTACACCTTC. Translated, it gives CASSQGRGGYTF.

V usage is TRBV4-2 and J usage is TRBJ2-1, with 12 bases identical to TRBD2. Germline lookup yields CDR1 LGHNA and CDR2 YNFKEQ. V was pared by 4 bases and J by 7 bases, with 5 bases of the junction left unmatched. The CDR3 extends over 15 amino acids. CDR3 region: CASSPTSGGPNEQFF. Written as DNA, the CDR3 is TGTGCCAGCAGCCCCACTAGCGGGGGGCCAAATGAGCAGTTCTTC.

The genes are TRBV2 and TRBJ1-1, with unresolved D. CDR1 SNHLY and CDR2 FYNNEI come from the germline V gene. The germline V and J ends were trimmed by 2 bases and 3 bases, with 10 bases remaining between them. The CDR3 spans 14 residues. CDR3 nucleotide sequence: TGTGCCAGCAGTGAAACGGAGTATTACACTGAAGCTTTCTTT. It codes for CASSETEYYTEAFF.

This clone was recorded only once. This chain connects TRBV11-1 to TRBJ2-3, with 7 bases aligning to TRBD2. Germline values: CDR1 SGHAT, CDR2 FQDESV (reference sequence). V was clipped by 10 bases and J by 4 bases; unmatched bases: 5. This CDR3 contains 12 residues. In DNA form, the CDR3 reads TGTGCCACCGGGAGGAGTGCAGATACGCAGTATTTT. Translated, it gives CATGRSADTQYF. The full variable domain, rest sourced from reference TRBV11-1 and TRBJ2-3, is EAEVAQSPRYKITEKSQAVAFWCDPISGHATLYWYRQILGQGPELLVQFQDESVVDDSQLPKDRFSAERLKGVDSTLKIQPAELGDSAMYLCATGRSADTQYFGPGTRLTVL.

This clone was counted once. The V gene is TRBV2, the J gene TRBJ2-5; 8 positions match TRBD1. CDR3 size: 15 residues. V shed 6 bases and J 2 bases; nucleotides not matched to a gene: 8. CDR1 is SNHLY and CDR2 is FYNNEI in the germline V gene. The CDR3 is CASRETGVTQETQYF. The CDR3 region has the DNA TGTGCCAGCAGGGAGACAGGGGTAACACAAGAGACCCAGTACTTC.

The chain carries TRBV6-1 and TRBJ1-2, with no clear D. The CDR3 is 14 amino acids. Deletions cut 0 bases from V and 4 bases from J, with 9 bases between. Germline CDR1 and CDR2: MNHNS and SASEGT. The CDR3: CASSEATTTYGYTF. In DNA form, the CDR3 reads TGTGCCAGCAGTGAAGCGACTACGACCTATGGCTACACCTTC.

J is TRBJ2-7 and V is TRBV10-3, with D maybe TRBD2 (5 bases). V lost 6 bases and J lost 2, with 8 bases in between. In germline, CDR1 is ENHRY, CDR2 SYGVKD. The CDR3 runs 12 residues. CDR3 loop: CAISRDPYEQYF. The DNA of the CDR3 is TGTGCCATCAGCCGGGATCCCTACGAGCAGTACTTC.

The chain recombines TRBV7-3 with TRBJ2-2; D unclear. The CDR3 spans 14 residues. Germline CDR1 and CDR2: SGHTA and FQGTGA. V lost 0 bases and J 6 bases, leaving 8 bases between the germline ends. The CDR3 DNA reads as TGTGCCAGCAGCTTAACTGTAACATCCGGGGAGCTGTTTTTT. Translated: CASSLTVTSGELFF.

J is TRBJ2-1 and V is TRBV5-3, with D possibly matching TRBD2 (7 bases). TRBV5-3 is designated an ORF whose function remains uncertain. With 4 bases removed from V and 6 bases from J, the gap between germline ends came to 11 bases. The CDR3 is 13 residues long. The CDR3 loop reads CARSRRGGNEQFF. The CDR3 DNA follows: TGTGCCAGAAGCCGGAGGGGGGGCAATGAGCAGTTCTTC.

This chain connects TRBV5-5 to TRBJ2-4, with TRBD1 matching over 9 bases. Trimming cost V 4 bases and J 0 bases; bases outside gene matches: 8. The CDR3 spans 17 residues. The germline gives CDR1 SGHKS, CDR2 YYEKEE (reference sequence). CDR3: CASSQTQGALAKNIQYF. In DNA form, the CDR3 reads TGTGCCAGCAGCCAAACACAGGGGGCCCTAGCCAAAAACATTCAGTACTTC.

J is TRBJ2-1 and V is TRBV6-6; 7 bases line up with TRBD1. Germline lookup yields CDR1 MNHNY and CDR2 SVGAGI (reference sequence). This CDR3 is built from 15 residues. J was trimmed by 3 bases and V by 7 bases; bases with no gene match: 9. The CDR3 is CASNPRQGDYNEQFF. Written as DNA, the CDR3 is TGTGCCAGCAACCCAAGACAGGGAGACTACAATGAGCAGTTCTTC.

V is TRBV6-5 and J is TRBJ1-6; TRBD1 matches at 9 bases. Germline-derived CDR1 and CDR2 are MNHEY and SVGAGI. The CDR3 sequence is 15 residues long. V was clipped by 6 bases and J by 6 bases; unmatched bases: 6. The CDR3 coding sequence is TGTGCCAGCAGGAGGGGACAGGGCGCTAATTCACCCCTCCACTTT. It translates to CASRRGQGANSPLHF.

The gene calls are TRBV30 and TRBJ2-7, with TRBD1 matching over 7 bases. Trimming cost V 8 bases and J 3 bases; bases outside gene matches: 10. The germline V gene encodes CDR1 GTSNPN and CDR2 SVGIG (reference sequence). The CDR3 length is 13 residues. This CDR3 reads CASDRDGSYEQYF. CDR3 DNA sequence: TGTGCCAGTGACAGGGACGGTAGCTACGAGCAGTACTTC.

The chain joins TRBV27 to TRBJ2-6; D perhaps matches TRBD1 (5 bases). Germline-derived CDR1 and CDR2 are MNHEY and SMNVEV (reference sequence). V was cut by 6 bases and J by 1 base, with 16 bases left in between. CDR3 length: 17 residues. The CDR3: CASSSGGATSGANVLTF. In nucleotides, the CDR3 is TGTGCCAGCAGCTCCGGTGGGGCTACTTCTGGGGCCAACGTCCTGACTTTC.

The J gene is TRBJ1-5, the V gene TRBV2; 7 bases agree with TRBD1. The V gene's germline CDR1 is SNHLY and CDR2 FYNNEI. The CDR3 is made up of 14 amino acids. Germline trimming cut 2 bases from V and 6 bases from J; bases unmatched to any gene: 4. CDR3 nucleotide sequence: TGTGCCAGCAGTGAACAGGGGGTGAGTCAGCCCCAGCATTTT. Protein product: CASSEQGVSQPQHF.

The V gene is TRBV5-8, the J gene TRBJ1-6, with 7 bases identical to TRBD1. Germline CDR1 is SGHTS and CDR2 is YDEGEE. J was trimmed by 5 bases and V by 3 bases; bases with no gene match: 2. The CDR3 totals 14 residues. The CDR3 region has the DNA TGTGCCAGCAGCTCCGGGACAGATAATTCACCCCTCCACTTT. Translating gives CASSSGTDNSPLHF. Drawing the rest from reference TRBV5-8 and TRBJ1-6, the complete variable domain is EAGVTQSPTHLIKTRGQQATLRCSPISGHTSVYWYQQALGLGLQFLLWYDEGEERNRGNFPPRFSGRQFPNYSSELNVNALELEDSALYLCASSSGTDNSPLHFGNGTRLTVT.

CDR3 sequence: CASSGLRQGLGYGYTF. The CDR3 bases are TGTGCCAGCAGCGGCCTACGACAGGGGTTGGGCTATGGCTACACCTTC. The gene calls are TRBV3-1 (or the pseudogene TRBV3-2) and TRBJ1-2, with 8 bases lining up with TRBD1. The junction had 12 bases not matched to a gene; V was cut back by 5 bases and J by 4 bases. The CDR3 loop spans 16 amino acids. Per germline, CDR1 LGHDT and CDR2 YNNKEL (reference sequence).

This clone was counted between two and nine times. The chain carries TRBV19 and TRBJ2-7; possibly TRBD2 for D (6 bases). Per germline, CDR1 LNHDA and CDR2 SQIVND (reference sequence). This CDR3 spans 14 amino acids. Trimming pared 5 bases from V and 7 bases from J, leaving 18 bases between. The CDR3 sequence is CASSLRDREKEQYF. CDR3 bases: TGTGCCAGTAGTCTCAGGGACCGGGAGAAAGAGCAGTACTTC.

The V and J genes are TRBV5-6 and TRBJ2-7; TRBD2 agrees at 9 bases. CDR1 and CDR2 from the germline V gene are SGHDT and YYEEEE. Unmatched junction bases numbered 3, after V lost 3 bases and J lost 2 bases. The CDR3 extends over 14 amino acids. The CDR3 coding sequence is TGTGCCAGCAGCTCCAGGACTAGCGCCTACGAGCAGTACTTC. It is translated as CASSSRTSAYEQYF.

The chain couples TRBV5-1 to TRBJ2-5; TRBD1 aligns across 9 bases. V shed 4 bases, J shed 4 bases, and the junction held 8 bases outside the gene matches. Germline lookup yields CDR1 SGHRS and CDR2 YFSETQ. This CDR3 comprises 15 residues. DNA for the CDR3: TGCGCCAGCAGCACAACAGGGGGCACGCCAGAGACCCAGTACTTC. It translates to CASSTTGGTPETQYF.

V and J are TRBV7-2 and TRBJ1-2; D is undetermined. Germline CDR1 and CDR2: SGHTA and FQGNSA. V was cut by 5 bases and J by 1 base, with 11 bases left in between. The CDR3 extends over 14 amino acids. This CDR3 reads CASSASAGNYGYTF. CDR3 nucleotide sequence: TGTGCCAGCAGCGCAAGTGCGGGTAACTATGGCTACACCTTC.

This clone was counted once. The V gene is TRBV11-3, the J gene TRBJ1-1; tentatively, D is TRBD1 (5 bases). The germline CDR1 and CDR2 sequences are SGHNT and YENEEA. The CDR3 spans 13 residues. Trimming took 1 base from V and 4 from J, leaving 7 bases between them. Here the CDR3 DNA reads TGTGCCAGCAGCTTAGGGACACTCACTGAAGCTTTCTTT. It translates to CASSLGTLTEAFF. Variable domain in full (rest from reference TRBV11-3 and TRBJ1-1): EAGVVQSPRYKIIEKKQPVAFWCNPISGHNTLYWYLQNLGQGPELLIRYENEEAVDDSQLPKDRFSAERLKGVDSTLKIQPAELGDSAVYLCASSLGTLTEAFFGQGTRLTVV.

As for this clone: A read error may produce the germline difference seen at one junction end. The chain carries TRBV7-7 and TRBJ2-5; TRBD2 might be the D (5 bases). The CDR3 has 14 amino acids. Germline V gene lookup returns CDR1 SSHAT and CDR2 FNYEAQ (reference sequence). The CDR3 region is CASSLDGMEETQYF. Here the CDR3 DNA reads TGTGCTAGCAGCTTGGACGGGATGGAAGAGACCCAGTACTTC.

The rearrangement joins TRBV5-5 to TRBJ2-5; a possible D gene is TRBD1 (7 bases). The CDR3 is made up of 16 amino acids. The germline gives CDR1 SGHKS, CDR2 YYEKEE (reference sequence). The germline V and J ends were trimmed by 0 bases and 2 bases, with 14 bases remaining between them. CDR3 sequence reads: CASSLARDRVQETQYF. The CDR3 nucleotides read TGTGCCAGCAGCTTGGCGCGGGACAGAGTACAAGAGACCCAGTACTTC.

The chain recombines TRBV7-8 with TRBJ1-3; tentative D call: TRBD1 (5 bases). Trimming stripped 5 bases from V and 4 bases from J, with 12 bases between. The CDR3 runs 14 residues. Germline lookup yields CDR1 SGHVS and CDR2 FQNEAQ. The CDR3 sequence: CASSENTGGNTIYF. The CDR3 DNA follows: TGTGCCAGCAGCGAGAATACAGGCGGAAACACCATATATTTT.

V usage is TRBV11-2 and J usage is TRBJ1-1; no clear D. In germline, CDR1 is SGHAT, CDR2 FQNNGV. The V end lost 1 base, the J end lost 4 bases, and 4 bases lay between the germline ends. CDR3 length equals 12 residues. The CDR3 nucleotides are TGTGCCAGCAGCTTAGTGCGCACTGAAGCTTTCTTT. The encoded protein is CASSLVRTEAFF.

The gene calls are TRBV19 and TRBJ2-1; 8 bases fit TRBD2. The CDR3 is 15 residues long. CDR1 is LNHDA and CDR2 is SQIVND in the germline V gene (reference sequence). Trimming at V came to 6 bases and at J to 4 bases, leaving 8 bases not matched to a gene. The DNA for the CDR3 is TGTGCCAGTAGGTCAAGCGGGAGAACGTACAATGAGCAGTTCTTC. Its protein product is CASRSSGRTYNEQFF.

The J gene is TRBJ1-1, the V gene TRBV7-2; unclear D gene. From germline, CDR1 is SGHTA and CDR2 FQGNSA. The CDR3 is made up of 15 amino acids. The ends were cut back, 0 bases at V and 3 bases at J, with 11 bases in the middle. The DNA of the CDR3 is TGTGCCAGCAGCTTAGCTTCCGGGTTGGACACTGAAGCTTTCTTT. Its translation: CASSLASGLDTEAFF.

The V and J genes are TRBV6-5 and TRBJ2-7; D unclear. V lost 7 bases and J 6 bases, leaving 16 bases between the germline ends. Germline loops: CDR1 MNHEY, CDR2 SVGAGI. The CDR3 has 13 amino acids. CDR3 bases: TGTGCCAGCATTTTCGATACTCGAGGCGAGCAGTACTTC. Residues: CASIFDTRGEQYF.

This chain joins TRBV6-2 or TRBV6-3 and TRBJ2-3, with 9 bases aligning to TRBD2. Germline-derived CDR1 and CDR2 are MNHEY and SVGEGT. The CDR3 sequence is 12 residues long. V gave up 4 bases and J gave up 8 bases; unmatched junction bases: 1. For the CDR3, the DNA is TGTGCCAGCAGTTCGACTAGCGGTACGCAGTATTTT. Amino acid sequence: CASSSTSGTQYF.